A single sample is the source of the 25 T cell receptor beta chains below, sequenced in a study of technical replicates of blood from several donors. Profiled with immunoSEQ multiplex PCR; TCRdb holds only in-frame clones, not every one. Altogether about 73,000 clones are present, roughly 93% being singletons, with the ten largest covering roughly 0.25%. Sequenced: T cells isolated from PBMCs. Every receptor here comes from a human donor in good health.

The chain uses TRBV6-4 and TRBJ1-1; D possibly corresponds to TRBD1 (5 bases). V was pared by 5 bases and J by 4 bases, with 11 bases between. The CDR3 consists of 13 residues. The germline V gene encodes CDR1 MRHNA and CDR2 SNTAGT. CDR3 in amino acids: CASSPDRGTEAFF. The CDR3 nucleotides read TGTGCCAGCAGTCCTGACAGAGGCACTGAAGCTTTCTTT.

The rearrangement links TRBV7-8 to TRBJ2-7, with a weak D call TRBD1 (6 bases). There are 14 residues in the CDR3. Germline lookup yields CDR1 SGHVS and CDR2 FQNEAQ. V lost 1 base, J lost 1 base, and 8 bases lay in between. The CDR3 reads CASSLGDISYEQYF. Written as DNA, the CDR3 is TGTGCCAGCAGCTTAGGGGACATTTCCTACGAGCAGTACTTC.

This clone was seen just once. The CDR3 DNA reads TGTGCCAGCACAACAGCTGCGCACTATGGCTACACCTTC. As protein: CASTTAAHYGYTF. This chain links TRBV6-1 with TRBJ1-2; D call uncertain. Germline-derived CDR1 and CDR2 are MNHNS and SASEGT. The CDR3 loop spans 13 amino acids. Trimming took off 7 bases at V and 3 bases at J, with 12 bases between the two ends.

The chain employs TRBV5-1 and TRBJ2-7; 11 positions match TRBD2. Germline trimming cut 1 base from V and 0 bases from J; bases unmatched to any gene: 15. There are 20 residues in the CDR3. The germline V gene has CDR1 SGHRS and CDR2 YFSETQ. The DNA for the CDR3 is TGCGCCAGCAGCTTGAAATCCACGTCGACTAGCGGGATCGTCTCCTACGAGCAGTACTTC. The encoded protein is CASSLKSTSTSGIVSYEQYF.

The V and J genes are TRBV6-5 and TRBJ1-1; D remains unclear. V was pared by 5 bases and J by 1 base, with 8 bases between. This CDR3 is built from 13 residues. Germline CDR1 reads MNHEY; CDR2 reads SVGAGI. Written as DNA, the CDR3 is TGTGCCAGCAGTCAGGCAGGGAACACTGAAGCTTTCTTT. It codes for CASSQAGNTEAFF.

As to this clone: The junction does not match germline at one end; this may be a read error. V gene TRBV7-9 combines with J gene TRBJ2-2; tentatively, D is TRBD2 (6 bases). The germline CDR1 and CDR2 sequences are SEHNR and FQNEAQ (reference sequence). The CDR3 extends over 17 amino acids. CDR3 amino acids: CASSPERGLSNAGELFF. CDR3 nucleotides: TGTGCCAGCAGCCCGGAGAGGGGACTCTCGAACGCCGGGGAGCTGTTTTTT.

J is TRBJ2-1 and V is TRBV9; 7 nucleotides line up with TRBD1. The CDR3 runs 15 residues. Germline CDR1 reads SGDLS; CDR2 reads YYNGEE. With 3 bases clipped from V and 4 bases from J, the junction kept 7 bases outside the gene matches. Here the CDR3 reads CASSARRGYYNEQFF. Written as DNA, the CDR3 is TGTGCCAGCAGCGCTCGCAGGGGGTATTACAATGAGCAGTTCTTC. The whole variable domain, remainder taken from reference TRBV9 and TRBJ2-1, is DSGVTQTPKHLITATGQRVTLRCSPRSGDLSVYWYQQSLDQGLQFLIQYYNGEERAKGNILERFSAQQFPDLHSELNLSSLELGDSALYFCASSARRGYYNEQFFGPGTRLTVL.

The chain couples TRBV6-1 to TRBJ1-5; 9 nucleotides agree with TRBD1. This CDR3 contains 20 residues. Germline V gene data show CDR1 as MNHNS and CDR2 as SASEGT. The junction had 12 bases not matched to a gene; V was cut back by 0 bases and J by 0 bases. In nucleotides, the CDR3 is TGTGCCAGCAGTGAAGCAGGGACAGGGCGCGTGCGACTTAGCAATCAGCCCCAGCATTTT. Amino acid sequence: CASSEAGTGRVRLSNQPQHF.

This chain uses TRBV9 with TRBJ2-1; 11 positions agree with TRBD2. Germline V gives CDR1 SGDLS, CDR2 YYNGEE. The CDR3 loop spans 15 amino acids. Germline trimming cut 4 bases from V and 3 bases from J; bases unmatched to any gene: 3. DNA for the CDR3: TGTGCCAGCAGCCCTCTAGCGGGAGGCTACAATGAGCAGTTCTTC. This codes for CASSPLAGGYNEQFF.

CDR3 region: CASSPIEVGANVLTF. The CDR3 region has the DNA TGTGCCAGCAGCCCGATCGAGGTGGGGGCCAACGTCCTGACTTTC. The V call is TRBV5-4, the J call TRBJ2-6; D is unresolved. Trimming stripped 4 bases from V and 4 bases from J, with 12 bases between. Germline V gene lookup returns CDR1 SGHNT and CDR2 YYREEE (reference sequence). The CDR3 is 15 residues long.

The genes are TRBV19 and TRBJ1-2; 7 positions agree with TRBD1. CDR1 and CDR2 (germline): LNHDA, SQIVND (reference sequence). V gave up 4 bases and J gave up 2 bases; unmatched junction bases: 7. This CDR3 region has 15 residues. CDR3 sequence: CASSKFGQANYGYTF. The CDR3, as DNA: TGTGCCAGTAGTAAGTTCGGACAGGCGAACTATGGCTACACCTTC.

The V gene is TRBV15, the J gene TRBJ1-5; the D gene is possibly TRBD1 (5 bases). V lost 5 bases and J lost 0, with 14 bases in between. Germline CDR1 and CDR2: LNHNV and YYDKDF (reference sequence). The CDR3 totals 16 residues. CDR3 amino acids: CATSLRVPYSNQPQHF. The CDR3 nucleotides read TGTGCCACCAGCCTCAGGGTCCCTTATAGCAATCAGCCCCAGCATTTT.

The chain recombines TRBV6-4 with TRBJ2-2; 7 bases line up with TRBD1. V lost 5 bases to trimming and J lost 7 bases; unmatched junction nucleotides: 7. This CDR3 region has 14 residues. Germline V lookup: CDR1 MRHNA, CDR2 SNTAGT. The CDR3 DNA sequence: TGTGCCAGCAGTATGACAGGGACCGGCGGGGAGCTGTTTTTT. This gives the protein CASSMTGTGGELFF.

CDR3 in amino acids: CASSVQGALNGEQYF. CDR3 nucleotide sequence: TGCGCCAGCAGCGTACAGGGGGCGCTAAATGGCGAGCAGTACTTC. The chain uses TRBV5-1 and TRBJ2-7; TRBD1 matches 9 bases. V lost 4 bases, J lost 6 bases, and 11 bases stayed unmatched. Germline V CDR1 and CDR2: SGHRS, YFSETQ. This CDR3 has 15 amino acids.

CDR3 sequence reads: CASSSDSHQETQYF. The CDR3 region has the DNA TGCGCCAGCAGCTCGGACAGCCATCAAGAGACCCAGTACTTC. The chain recombines TRBV5-1 with TRBJ2-5; weak D call: TRBD1 (6 bases). Germline V gene data show CDR1 as SGHRS and CDR2 as YFSETQ. The V gene lost 3 bases and the J gene lost 2 bases, with 11 bases spanning the gap. The CDR3 has 14 residues.

The chain is built from TRBV21-1 and TRBJ1-2; TRBD1 is the table's D call and was not checked against the DNA. TRBV21-1 is labeled a pseudogene. This CDR3 contains 14 residues. The CDR3, as DNA: TGTGCCAGCAGAAGGGACAGGGCTAGAACGAGCTACACCTTC. It is translated as CASRRDRARTSYTF.

The J gene is TRBJ1-6, the V gene TRBV14; weak D call: TRBD1 (5 bases). The V end lost 5 bases, the J end lost 0 bases, and 17 bases lay between the germline ends. CDR3 length: 18 residues. CDR1 is SGHDN, CDR2 FVKESK, per germline. The CDR3: CASSEKGYFNSYNSPLHF. CDR3 DNA: TGTGCCAGCAGCGAGAAGGGGTACTTTAACTCCTATAATTCACCCCTCCACTTT.

The J gene is TRBJ1-2, the V gene TRBV6-1; D is unclear. CDR1 MNHNS and CDR2 SASEGT come from the germline V gene. The CDR3 has 15 amino acids. V lost 9 bases and J 1 base, leaving 18 bases between the germline ends. The CDR3 protein is CASTPSRLDNYGYTF. For the CDR3, the DNA is TGTGCCAGTACCCCGAGCAGGTTGGATAACTATGGCTACACCTTC.

The V gene is TRBV7-6, the J gene TRBJ2-2; a weak D match, TRBD2 (5 bases). Trimming left V 1 base short and J 4 bases short, with 10 bases between. Germline values: CDR1 SGHVS, CDR2 FNYEAQ. The CDR3 spans 15 residues. For the CDR3, the DNA is TGTGCCAGCAGCTTAGTAGCGAGGCCCACCGGGGAGCTGTTTTTT. Residues: CASSLVARPTGELFF.

Only one count was recorded for this clone. The chain joins TRBV7-5 to TRBJ1-5. TRBV7-5 is assigned pseudogene status. CDR3 length: 15 residues. The CDR3 nucleotides are TGTGTCAGAAGCTTCTCCGGCCGGGGAGGTGCAGCCCAGCATTTT. Encoded protein: CVRSFSGRGGAAQHF.

The rearrangement joins TRBV28 to TRBJ2-1; TRBD2 aligns across 8 bases. V lost 3 bases and J lost 3; bases outside the gene matches: 7. The CDR3 totals 16 residues. CDR1 and CDR2 (germline): MDHEN, SYDVKM. The CDR3 protein is CASSFLSGSIYNEQFF. DNA of the CDR3: TGTGCCAGCAGTTTCTTGAGCGGGAGTATCTACAATGAGCAGTTCTTC.

This rearrangement joins TRBV11-2 to TRBJ1-5, with a weak D call TRBD1 (6 bases). V lost 6 bases and J 3 bases, leaving 15 bases between the germline ends. The germline V gene has CDR1 SGHAT and CDR2 FQNNGV. The CDR3 totals 15 residues. The CDR3: CASRPQQGTNQPQHF. The CDR3 bases are TGTGCCAGCAGGCCCCAACAGGGAACCAATCAGCCCCAGCATTTT. The whole variable domain, remainder taken from reference TRBV11-2 and TRBJ1-5, is EAGVAQSPRYKIIEKRQSVAFWCNPISGHATLYWYQQILGQGPKLLIQFQNNGVVDDSQLPKDRFSAERLKGVDSTLKIQPAKLEDSAVYLCASRPQQGTNQPQHFGDGTRLSIL.

This rearrangement joins TRBV4-1 to TRBJ2-3; 9 nucleotides match TRBD2. Germline trimming cut 4 bases from V and 4 bases from J; bases unmatched to any gene: 6. The CDR3 consists of 15 residues. Germline V gene sequence: CDR1 MGHRA, CDR2 YSYEKL. CDR3 in DNA: TGCGCCAGCAGCCTGCTTAGCGGGAGTGCAGATACGCAGTATTTT. Translated, it gives CASSLLSGSADTQYF.

The chain has TRBV4-1 and TRBJ2-7; 11 bases are a match to TRBD1. CDR3 length: 15 amino acids. J lost 2 bases, V lost 3 bases, and 3 bases had no gene match. The germline CDR1 and CDR2 sequences are MGHRA and YSYEKL. CDR3 nucleotides: TGCGCCAGCAGCCAGGGACAGGGGGGACCCTACGAGCAGTACTTC. This sequence encodes CASSQGQGGPYEQYF.

CDR3 protein: CASSLIRQGGEQFF. CDR3 nucleotide sequence: TGTGCCAGCAGCTTAATACGACAGGGTGGTGAGCAGTTCTTC. The chain combines TRBV11-2 with TRBJ2-1; 7 positions match TRBD1. The germline V gene encodes CDR1 SGHAT and CDR2 FQNNGV. J gave up 9 bases and V 2 bases, and 7 bases lay outside the gene matches. This CDR3 is 14 amino acids long.